The 26 T cell receptor beta chains reported below all come from one sample, sequenced in a study of blood T cell repertoires in COVID-19. The protocol was immunoSEQ multiplex PCR, while the TCRdb copy is restricted to in-frame clones and leaves out a portion. The sample records about 210,000 clones, more than 70% being singletons. The sequenced material came from peripheral blood. These receptors were obtained from a human donor in a cohort sampled during active COVID-19.

This clone was counted ten times or more. This chain joins TRBV4-3 and TRBJ1-3; tentatively, D is TRBD1 (5 bases). The CDR3 contains 15 residues. Germline CDR1 LGHNA, CDR2 YSLEER. The V end lost 0 bases, the J end lost 4 bases, and 10 bases lay between the germline ends. CDR3 sequence (DNA): TGCGCCAGCAGCCAAGACGGAGGGGCCGGAAACACCATATATTTT. The encoded protein is CASSQDGGAGNTIYF.

The chain links TRBV15 to TRBJ2-7; possibly TRBD2 for D (6 bases). V was clipped by 1 base and J by 6 bases, with 16 bases between them. Germline CDR1 and CDR2: LNHNV and YYDKDF (reference sequence). This CDR3 is 15 amino acids long. The CDR3 reads CATSRGETRHSEQYF. CDR3 DNA: TGTGCCACCAGCAGAGGGGAGACTAGACATAGCGAGCAGTACTTC. Full variable domain (rest looked up from reference TRBV15 and TRBJ2-7): DAMVIQNPRYQVTQFGKPVTLSCSQTLNHNVMYWYQQKSSQAPKLLFHYYDKDFNNEADTPDNFQSRRPNTSFCFLDIRSPGLGDTAMYLCATSRGETRHSEQYFGPGTRLTVT.

The genes are TRBV27 and TRBJ1-4; D gene ambiguous. V was cut by 5 bases and J by 7 bases, with 11 bases left in between. Per the germline V gene, CDR1 is MNHEY and CDR2 is SMNVEV (reference sequence). This CDR3 region has 13 residues. The CDR3 loop reads CASSVLRGEKLFF. CDR3 DNA: TGTGCCAGCAGTGTTCTCCGGGGTGAAAAACTGTTTTTT. The full variable domain, in which reference TRBV27 and TRBJ1-4 provide the parts outside the CDR3, is EAQVTQNPRYLITVTGKKLTVTCSQNMNHEYMSWYRQDPGLGLRQIYYSMNVEVTDKGDVPEGYKVSRKEKRNFPLILESPSPNQTSLYFCASSVLRGEKLFFGSGTQLSVL.

Written as DNA, the CDR3 is TGTGCCAGCAGCTTCGCCAGCGGGACGGACACCGGGGAGCTGTTTTTT. It yields the protein CASSFASGTDTGELFF. This sequence joins TRBV9 and TRBJ2-2, with 7 bases that match TRBD2. The CDR3 runs 16 residues. The junction had 9 bases not matched to a gene; V was cut back by 4 bases and J by 3 bases. Germline-derived CDR1 and CDR2 are SGDLS and YYNGEE.

V and J are TRBV6-1 and TRBJ2-6; D uncertain. This CDR3 comprises 17 residues. In germline, CDR1 is MNHNS, CDR2 SASEGT. Trimming left V 3 bases short and J 0 bases short, with 12 bases between. The CDR3 sequence is CASSDRGSLSGANVLTF. CDR3 coding DNA: TGTGCCAGCAGTGATCGAGGTTCCCTCTCTGGGGCCAACGTCCTGACTTTC.

This chain links TRBV28 with TRBJ2-7; D unclear. The V and J ends lost 4 bases and 2 bases respectively, with 6 bases between them. The CDR3 is 12 residues long. Germline values: CDR1 MDHEN, CDR2 SYDVKM. The DNA of the CDR3 is TGTGCCAGCAGTTCGTTCCCCTACGAGCAGTACTTC. Translated: CASSSFPYEQYF.

This clone was counted only a few times. This rearrangement joins TRBV2 to TRBJ1-5; D perhaps matches TRBD1 (5 bases). Per the germline V gene, CDR1 is SNHLY and CDR2 is FYNNEI. Deletions cut 3 bases from V and 3 bases from J, with 18 bases between. The CDR3 is 17 residues long. The CDR3 here is CASSDPLRQGLNQPQHF. The CDR3 DNA is TGTGCCAGCAGTGACCCCCTTCGGCAGGGTCTCAATCAGCCCCAGCATTTT.

This chain links TRBV6-6 with TRBJ1-1, with D possibly TRBD1 on 6 matching bases. V lost 5 bases, J lost 5 bases, and 15 bases lay in between. Germline V gene lookup returns CDR1 MNHNY and CDR2 SVGAGI (reference sequence). CDR3 length: 14 amino acids. CDR3 sequence (DNA): TGTGCCAGCAGTGCCGCAGGGGCGGTTACTGAAGCTTTCTTT. Its translation is CASSAAGAVTEAFF.

This clone has just one count. The V call is TRBV24-1, the J call TRBJ2-3; D is perhaps TRBD2 (5 bases). V was trimmed by 3 bases and J by 2 bases, leaving 11 bases between them. This CDR3 has 15 amino acids. Germline loops: CDR1 KGHDR, CDR2 SFDVKD. The CDR3 region has the DNA TGTGCCACCAGTGATCCGACGCGGGCCACAGATACGCAGTATTTT. Protein product: CATSDPTRATDTQYF.

This chain joins TRBV2 and TRBJ1-6; 9 bases agree with TRBD1. The CDR3 is 18 residues long. V gave up 0 bases and J gave up 2 bases; unmatched junction bases: 5. CDR1 is SNHLY, CDR2 FYNNEI, per germline. Here the CDR3 reads CASSEAGQGHTYNSPLHF. In DNA, the CDR3 is TGTGCCAGCAGTGAAGCGGGACAGGGACACACCTATAATTCACCCCTCCACTTT.

Ten or more counts support this clone. This rearrangement joins TRBV7-9 to TRBJ2-3, with TRBD1 identical over 9 bases. The CDR3 sequence is 15 residues long. The trim removed 2 bases at V and 5 bases at J, leaving 5 bases unmatched. Per the germline V gene, CDR1 is SEHNR and CDR2 is FQNEAQ (reference sequence). The CDR3, as DNA: TGTGCCAGCAGCTTATGGACAGGGGCGCAAGATACGCAGTATTTT. Its translation: CASSLWTGAQDTQYF.

This sequence joins TRBV16 and TRBJ1-2, with D unresolved. V dropped 4 bases and J dropped 5 bases, with 14 bases sitting between them. This CDR3 is 14 amino acids long. CDR1 and CDR2 (germline): KGHSY, FQNENV. The CDR3 DNA is TGTGCCAGCAGCCGTGAGTGGGAGAATTATGGCTACACCTTC. Translation: CASSREWENYGYTF.

This clone was picked up a small number of times. The chain joins TRBV9 to TRBJ1-5; TRBD1 matches at 8 bases. The CDR3 extends over 14 amino acids. Germline CDR1 is SGDLS and CDR2 is YYNGEE. V shed 3 bases, J shed 5 bases, and the junction held 4 bases outside the gene matches. The CDR3 reads CASSAGGWDQPQHF. Written as DNA, the CDR3 is TGTGCCAGCAGCGCAGGGGGCTGGGATCAGCCCCAGCATTTT.

This clone was detected only once. The DNA for the CDR3 is TGTGCCAGCAGCTTCGGCCCTGCTAGTGTGGATTCACCCCTCCACTTT. It codes for CASSFGPASVDSPLHF. The chain uses TRBV7-3 and TRBJ1-6; no clear D gene. Germline V gene data show CDR1 as SGHTA and CDR2 as FQGTGA. The CDR3 has 16 residues. V was trimmed by 3 bases and J by 8 bases, leaving 17 bases between them.

CDR3 sequence: CASSPPGGGLGYEQYF. CDR3 DNA sequence: TGTGCCAGCAGTCCCCCGGGCGGAGGGCTAGGATACGAGCAGTACTTC. The chain employs TRBV28 and TRBJ2-7; perhaps TRBD2 as D (6 bases). The V end lost 5 bases, the J end lost 4 bases, and 21 bases lay between the germline ends. Per the germline V gene, CDR1 is MDHEN and CDR2 is SYDVKM. This CDR3 contains 16 residues.

This chain connects TRBV3-1 (or the pseudogene TRBV3-2) to TRBJ1-1; D may be TRBD1 (5 bases). Trimming took off 3 bases at V and 5 bases at J, with 13 bases between the two ends. The CDR3 sequence is 14 residues long. Germline V gives CDR1 LGHDT, CDR2 YNNKEL (reference sequence). CDR3 residues: CASSHTGSGTEAFF. CDR3 bases: TGTGCCAGCAGCCACACAGGAAGTGGGACTGAAGCTTTCTTT.

The V gene is TRBV18, the J gene TRBJ2-2, with D uncertain. V dropped 3 bases and J dropped 1 base, with 9 bases sitting between them. Germline CDR1 reads KGHSH; CDR2 reads LQKENI. The CDR3 totals 15 residues. CDR3 nucleotides: TGTGCCAGCTCACCCTCATACAGGAACACCGGGGAGCTGTTTTTT. It yields the protein CASSPSYRNTGELFF.

This clone was seen a single time. This chain joins TRBV28 and TRBJ1-6; D is possibly TRBD1 (6 bases). Deletions cut 5 bases from V and 6 bases from J, with 8 bases between. Germline CDR1 is MDHEN and CDR2 is SYDVKM. This CDR3 contains 13 residues. The CDR3 region is CASSKDSNSPLHF. The CDR3 nucleotides read TGTGCCAGCAGTAAGGACAGTAATTCACCCCTCCACTTT.

This chain uses TRBV6-5 with TRBJ1-5, with D possibly being TRBD1 (5 bases). CDR1 is MNHEY and CDR2 is SVGAGI in the germline V gene. V lost 0 bases and J lost 5, with 8 bases in between. The length of the CDR3 is 14 residues. CDR3 in amino acids: CASSYSRGYQPQHF. In nucleotides, the CDR3 is TGTGCCAGCAGTTACTCCCGGGGGTATCAGCCCCAGCATTTT.

This chain uses TRBV5-6 with TRBJ2-1, with D tentatively TRBD2 (5 bases). Looked up from germline, CDR1 is SGHDT and CDR2 is YYEEEE. V lost 0 bases, J lost 9 bases, and 16 bases lay in between. This CDR3 contains 15 residues. The CDR3 loop reads CASSLGTFGGSEQFF. The CDR3 coding sequence is TGTGCCAGCAGCTTGGGGACTTTCGGCGGTAGTGAGCAGTTCTTC.

The rearrangement uses TRBV13 and TRBJ2-1; D is perhaps TRBD1 (5 bases). The CDR3 totals 12 residues. Per germline, CDR1 PRHDT and CDR2 FYEKMQ (reference sequence). Trimming shortened V by 7 bases and J by 5 bases, and 9 bases separated the two germline ends. CDR3 loop: CASIQGNNEQFF. Written as DNA, the CDR3 is TGTGCCAGCATTCAGGGCAACAATGAGCAGTTCTTC.

The chain joins TRBV5-4 to TRBJ1-1; no reliable D call. CDR3 length: 13 residues. The ends were cut back, 0 bases at V and 4 bases at J, with 7 bases in the middle. Germline CDR1 SGHNT, CDR2 YYREEE (reference sequence). The CDR3 region is CASSLGAPTEAFF. The CDR3 DNA follows: TGTGCCAGCAGCTTGGGGGCGCCCACTGAAGCTTTCTTT.

The V call is TRBV27, the J call TRBJ1-2, with 10 bases lining up with TRBD1. The germline gives CDR1 MNHEY, CDR2 SMNVEV (reference sequence). The CDR3 is made up of 16 amino acids. The ends lost 5 bases at V and 4 bases at J; junction bases unmatched: 10. The CDR3 DNA sequence: TGTGCCAGCAGTACCATGACAGGGGGCGACAGCTATGGCTACACCTTC. This sequence encodes CASSTMTGGDSYGYTF.

The chain recombines TRBV6-6 with TRBJ2-7, with D possibly TRBD1 on 6 matching bases. This CDR3 is built from 13 residues. Germline assignment: CDR1 MNHNY and CDR2 SVGAGI (reference sequence). The V gene lost 4 bases and the J gene lost 5 bases, with 12 bases spanning the gap. In DNA, the CDR3 is TGTGCCAGCAGTTTTTCGCAGGGGAACGAGCAGTACTTC. Translated: CASSFSQGNEQYF.

This chain connects TRBV10-3 to TRBJ2-4, with TRBD1 matching over 7 bases. Germline assignment: CDR1 ENHRY and CDR2 SYGVKD. The J segment lost 12 bases and the V segment lost 2 bases, leaving 7 bases of the junction unmatched. This CDR3 region has 13 residues. The CDR3 region has the DNA TGTGCCATCAGTGAGACCAGACAGGGTGGTCAGTACTTC. This encodes CAISETRQGGQYF.

The rearrangement uses TRBV9 and TRBJ2-5, with no clear D. This CDR3 region has 14 residues. Trimming cost V 3 bases and J 5 bases, with 14 bases left between them. CDR1 is SGDLS and CDR2 is YYNGEE in the germline V gene. CDR3 residues: CASSGHRLDETQYF. DNA for the CDR3: TGTGCCAGCAGCGGCCACCGGCTAGATGAGACCCAGTACTTC.